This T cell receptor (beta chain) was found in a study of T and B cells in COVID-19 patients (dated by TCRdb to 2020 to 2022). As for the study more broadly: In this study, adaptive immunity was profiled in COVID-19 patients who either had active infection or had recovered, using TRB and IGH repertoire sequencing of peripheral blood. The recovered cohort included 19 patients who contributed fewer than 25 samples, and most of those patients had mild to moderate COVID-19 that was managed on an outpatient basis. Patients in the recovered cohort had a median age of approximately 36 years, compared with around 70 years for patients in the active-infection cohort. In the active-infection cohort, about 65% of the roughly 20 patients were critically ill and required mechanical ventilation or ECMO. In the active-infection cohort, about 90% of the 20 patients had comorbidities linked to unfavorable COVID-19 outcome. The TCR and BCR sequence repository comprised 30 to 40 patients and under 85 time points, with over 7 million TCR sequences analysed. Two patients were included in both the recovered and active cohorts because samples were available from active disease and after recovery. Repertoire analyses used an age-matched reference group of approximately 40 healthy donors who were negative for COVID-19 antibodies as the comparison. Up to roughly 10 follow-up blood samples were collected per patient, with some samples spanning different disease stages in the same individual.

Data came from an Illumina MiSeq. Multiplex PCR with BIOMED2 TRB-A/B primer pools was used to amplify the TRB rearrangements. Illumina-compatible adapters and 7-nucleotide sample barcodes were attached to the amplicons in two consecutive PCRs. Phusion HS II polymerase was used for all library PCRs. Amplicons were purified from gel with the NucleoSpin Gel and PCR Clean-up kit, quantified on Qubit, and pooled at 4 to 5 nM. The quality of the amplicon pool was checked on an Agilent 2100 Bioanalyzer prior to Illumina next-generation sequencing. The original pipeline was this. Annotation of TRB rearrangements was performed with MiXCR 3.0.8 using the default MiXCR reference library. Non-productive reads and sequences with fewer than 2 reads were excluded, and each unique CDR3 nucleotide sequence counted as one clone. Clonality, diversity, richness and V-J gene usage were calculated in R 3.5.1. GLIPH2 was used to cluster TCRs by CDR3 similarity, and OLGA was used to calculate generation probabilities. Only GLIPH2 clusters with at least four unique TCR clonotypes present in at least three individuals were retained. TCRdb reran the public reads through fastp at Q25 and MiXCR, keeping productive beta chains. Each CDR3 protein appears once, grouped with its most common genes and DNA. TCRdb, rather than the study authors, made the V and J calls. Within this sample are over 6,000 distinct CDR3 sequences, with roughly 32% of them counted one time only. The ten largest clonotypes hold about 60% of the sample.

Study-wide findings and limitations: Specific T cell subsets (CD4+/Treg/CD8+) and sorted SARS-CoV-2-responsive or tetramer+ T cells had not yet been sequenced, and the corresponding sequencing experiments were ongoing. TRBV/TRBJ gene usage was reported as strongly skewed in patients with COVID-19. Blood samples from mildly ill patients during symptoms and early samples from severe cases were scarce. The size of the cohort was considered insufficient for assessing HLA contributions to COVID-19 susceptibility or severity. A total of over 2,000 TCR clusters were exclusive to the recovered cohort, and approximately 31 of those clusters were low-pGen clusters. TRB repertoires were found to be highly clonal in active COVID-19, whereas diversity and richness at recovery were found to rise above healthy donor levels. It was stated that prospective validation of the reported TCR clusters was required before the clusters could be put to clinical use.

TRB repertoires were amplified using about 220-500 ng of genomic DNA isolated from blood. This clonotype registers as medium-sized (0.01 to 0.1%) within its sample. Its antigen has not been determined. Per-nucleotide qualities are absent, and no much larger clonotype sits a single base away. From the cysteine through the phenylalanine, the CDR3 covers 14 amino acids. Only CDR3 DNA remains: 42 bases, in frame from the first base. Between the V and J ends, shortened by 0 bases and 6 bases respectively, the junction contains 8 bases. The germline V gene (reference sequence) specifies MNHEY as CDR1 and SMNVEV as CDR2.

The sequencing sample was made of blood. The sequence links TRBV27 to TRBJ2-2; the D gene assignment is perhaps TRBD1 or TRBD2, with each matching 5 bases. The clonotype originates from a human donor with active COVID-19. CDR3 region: CASSLSRGAGELFF. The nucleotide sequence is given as TGTGCCAGCAGTTTATCTCGAGGGGCCGGGGAGCTGTTTTTT.